This paragraph reports one T cell receptor beta chain. This record belongs to a study of PD-L1 blockade in urothelial cancer. Study background: Males with bladder-origin urothelial cancer constituted about nine tenths of the roughly 29 patients. Prior chemotherapy in patients spanned 0 to 3 regimens.

Assay: immunoSEQ multiplex PCR; the TCRdb copy retains only in-frame clones and omits some. The repertoire has tens of thousands of clones, roughly 77% of them found once; the top ten carry roughly 2.7%. The input for sequencing was PBMCs, taken around atezolizumab (anti-PD-L1) treatment. The sequence came from a man between 65 and 79 years old with urothelial cancer.

CDR3 in amino acids: CASRAGGPSYEQYF. CDR3 nucleotides: TGTGCCAGCAGGGCAGGGGGGCCTTCCTACGAGCAGTACTTC. This rearrangement joins TRBV6-6 to TRBJ2-7; tentative D call: TRBD1 (7 bases). Trimming pared 6 bases from V and 1 base from J, leaving 13 bases between. This CDR3 has 14 residues. CDR1 is MNHNY, CDR2 SVGAGI, per germline (reference sequence).